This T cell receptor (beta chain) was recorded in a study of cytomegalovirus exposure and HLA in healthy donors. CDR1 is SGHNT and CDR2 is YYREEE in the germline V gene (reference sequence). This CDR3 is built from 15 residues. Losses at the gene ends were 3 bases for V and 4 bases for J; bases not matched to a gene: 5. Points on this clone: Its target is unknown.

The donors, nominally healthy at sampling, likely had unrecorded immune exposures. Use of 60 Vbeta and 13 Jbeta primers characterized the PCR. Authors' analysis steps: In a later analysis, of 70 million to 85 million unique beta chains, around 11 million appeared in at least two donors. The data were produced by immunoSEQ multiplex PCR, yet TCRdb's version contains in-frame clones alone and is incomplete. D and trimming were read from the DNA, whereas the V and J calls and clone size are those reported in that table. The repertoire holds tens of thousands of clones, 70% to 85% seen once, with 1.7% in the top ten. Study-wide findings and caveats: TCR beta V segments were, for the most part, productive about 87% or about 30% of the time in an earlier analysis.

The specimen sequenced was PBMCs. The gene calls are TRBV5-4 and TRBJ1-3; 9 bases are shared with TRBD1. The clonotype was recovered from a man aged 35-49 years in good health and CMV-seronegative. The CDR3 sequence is CASSSWGTGGNTIYF. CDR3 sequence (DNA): TGTGCCAGCAGCTCTTGGGGGACAGGGGGAAACACCATATATTTT. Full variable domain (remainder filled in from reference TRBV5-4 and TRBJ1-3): ETGVTQSPTHLIKTRGQQVTLRCSSQSGHNTVSWYQQALGQGPQFIFQYYREEENGRGNFPPRFSGLQFPNYSSELNVNALELDDSALYLCASSSWGTGGNTIYFGEGSWLTVV.